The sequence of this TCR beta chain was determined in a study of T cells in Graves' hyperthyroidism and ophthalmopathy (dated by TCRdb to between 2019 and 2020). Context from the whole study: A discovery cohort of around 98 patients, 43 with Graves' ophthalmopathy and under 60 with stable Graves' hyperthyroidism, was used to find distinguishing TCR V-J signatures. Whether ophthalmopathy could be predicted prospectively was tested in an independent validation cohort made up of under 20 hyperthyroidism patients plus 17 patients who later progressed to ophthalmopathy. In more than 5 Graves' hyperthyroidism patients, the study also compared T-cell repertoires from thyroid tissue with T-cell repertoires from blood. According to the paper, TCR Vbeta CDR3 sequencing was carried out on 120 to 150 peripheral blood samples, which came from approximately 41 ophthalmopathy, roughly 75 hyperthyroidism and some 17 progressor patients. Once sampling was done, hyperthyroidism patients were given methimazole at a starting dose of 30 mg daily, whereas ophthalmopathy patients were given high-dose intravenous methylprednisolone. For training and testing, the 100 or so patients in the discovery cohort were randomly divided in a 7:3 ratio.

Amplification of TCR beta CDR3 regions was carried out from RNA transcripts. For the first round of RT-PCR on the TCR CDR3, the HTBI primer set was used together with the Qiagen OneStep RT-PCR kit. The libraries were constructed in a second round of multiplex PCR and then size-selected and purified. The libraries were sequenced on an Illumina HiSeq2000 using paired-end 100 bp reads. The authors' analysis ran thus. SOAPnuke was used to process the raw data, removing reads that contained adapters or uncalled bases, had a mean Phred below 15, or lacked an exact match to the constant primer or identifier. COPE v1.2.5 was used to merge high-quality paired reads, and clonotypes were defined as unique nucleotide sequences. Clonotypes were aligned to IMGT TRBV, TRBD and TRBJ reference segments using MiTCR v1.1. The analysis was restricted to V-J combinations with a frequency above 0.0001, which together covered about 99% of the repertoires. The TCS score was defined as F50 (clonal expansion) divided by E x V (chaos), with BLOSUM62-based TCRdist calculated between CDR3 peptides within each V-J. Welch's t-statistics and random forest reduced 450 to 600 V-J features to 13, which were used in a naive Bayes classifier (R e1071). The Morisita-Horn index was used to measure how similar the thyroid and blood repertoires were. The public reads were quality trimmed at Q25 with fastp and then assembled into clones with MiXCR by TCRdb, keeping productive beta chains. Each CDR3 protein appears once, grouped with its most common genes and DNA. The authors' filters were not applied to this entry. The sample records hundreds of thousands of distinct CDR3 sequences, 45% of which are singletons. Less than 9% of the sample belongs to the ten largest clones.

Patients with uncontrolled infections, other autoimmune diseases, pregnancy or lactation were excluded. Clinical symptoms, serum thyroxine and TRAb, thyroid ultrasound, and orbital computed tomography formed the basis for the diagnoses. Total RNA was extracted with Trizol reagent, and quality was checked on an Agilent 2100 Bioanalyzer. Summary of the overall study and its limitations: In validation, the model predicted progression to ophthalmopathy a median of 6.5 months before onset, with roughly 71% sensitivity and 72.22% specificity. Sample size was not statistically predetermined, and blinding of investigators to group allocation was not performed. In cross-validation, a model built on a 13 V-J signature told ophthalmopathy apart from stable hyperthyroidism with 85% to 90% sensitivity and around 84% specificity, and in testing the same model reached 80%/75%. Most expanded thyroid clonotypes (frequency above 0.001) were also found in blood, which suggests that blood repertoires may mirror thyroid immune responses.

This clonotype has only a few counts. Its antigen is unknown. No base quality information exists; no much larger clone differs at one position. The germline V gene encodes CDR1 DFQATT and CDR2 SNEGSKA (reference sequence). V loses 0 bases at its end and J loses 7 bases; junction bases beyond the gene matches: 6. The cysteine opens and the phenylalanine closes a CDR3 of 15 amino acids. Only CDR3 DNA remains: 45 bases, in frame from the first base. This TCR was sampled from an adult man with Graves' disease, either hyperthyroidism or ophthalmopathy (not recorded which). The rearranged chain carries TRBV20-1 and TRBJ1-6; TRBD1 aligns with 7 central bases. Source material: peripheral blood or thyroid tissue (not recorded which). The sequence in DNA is TGCAGTGCTAGAGATTGGGCAGGGGGAAATTCACCCCTCCACTTT. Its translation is CSARDWAGGNSPLHF.